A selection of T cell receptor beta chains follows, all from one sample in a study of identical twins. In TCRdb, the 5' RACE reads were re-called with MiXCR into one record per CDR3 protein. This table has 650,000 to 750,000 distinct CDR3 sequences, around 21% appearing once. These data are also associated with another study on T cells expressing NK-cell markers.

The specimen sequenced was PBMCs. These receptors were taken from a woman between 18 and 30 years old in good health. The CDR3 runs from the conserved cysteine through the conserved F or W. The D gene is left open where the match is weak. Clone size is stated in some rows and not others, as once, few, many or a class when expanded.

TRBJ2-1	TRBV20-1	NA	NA	CSATSSSYNEQFF	TGCAGTGCTACTTCTAGCTCCTACAATGAGCAGTTCTTC
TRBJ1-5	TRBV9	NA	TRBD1	CASSVGGGLNQPQHF	TGTGCCAGCAGCGTAGGAGGGGGCCTAAATCAGCCCCAGCATTTT
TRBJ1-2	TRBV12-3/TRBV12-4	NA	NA	CASSLWGTNYGYTF	TGTGCCAGCAGTTTATGGGGAACTAACTATGGCTACACCTTC
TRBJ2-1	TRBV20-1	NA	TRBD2	CSAMGLAVNNEQFF	TGCAGTGCGATGGGACTAGCGGTGAACAATGAGCAGTTCTTC
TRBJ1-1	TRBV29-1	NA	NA	CSARQHEAEAFF	TGCAGCGCCCGACAGCACGAAGCTGAAGCTTTCTTT
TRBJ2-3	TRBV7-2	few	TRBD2	CASKISGIRDTQYF	TGTGCCAGCAAAATCAGCGGGATCCGAGATACGCAGTATTTT
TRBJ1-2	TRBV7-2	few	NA	CASSLGTSGYTF	TGTGCCAGCAGCTTAGGGACCTCCGGCTACACCTTC
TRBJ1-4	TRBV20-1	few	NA	CSARLPDNEKLFF	TGCAGTGCTAGATTACCGGATAATGAAAAACTGTTTTTT
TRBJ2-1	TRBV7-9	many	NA	CASSSTVSYNEQFF	TGTGCCAGCAGCTCGACAGTCTCCTACAATGAGCAGTTCTTC
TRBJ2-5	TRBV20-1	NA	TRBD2	CSARDYSGRFQKTQYF	TGCAGTGCTAGAGATTATAGCGGGAGGTTTCAAAAGACCCAGTACTTC
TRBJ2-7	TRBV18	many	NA	CASSPASYEQYF	TGTGCCAGCAGTCCGGCCTCCTACGAGCAGTACTTC
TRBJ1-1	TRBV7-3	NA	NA	CASSLWSGRLTEAFF	TGTGCCAGCAGCTTATGGTCGGGGAGGCTCACTGAAGCTTTCTTT
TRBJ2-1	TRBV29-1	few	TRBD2	CSAKWREYYNEQFF	TGCAGCGCCAAGTGGCGGGAGTACTACAATGAGCAGTTCTTC
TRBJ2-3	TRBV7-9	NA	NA	CASSLALDSTDTQYF	TGTGCCAGCAGCTTAGCGCTTGATAGCACAGATACGCAGTATTTT
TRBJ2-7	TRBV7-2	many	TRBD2	CASSLWGGEQYF	TGTGCCAGCAGCTTGTGGGGGGGCGAGCAGTACTTC
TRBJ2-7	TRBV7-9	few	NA	CASSLGQGLSYEQYF	TGTGCCAGCAGCTTAGGTCAGGGGCTCTCCTACGAGCAGTACTTC
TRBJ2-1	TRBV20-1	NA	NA	CSATGTGSSYNEQFF	TGCAGTGCAACCGGAACGGGGAGCTCCTACAATGAGCAGTTCTTC
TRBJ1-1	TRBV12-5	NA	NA	CASGPDGNTEAFF	TGTGCTAGTGGCCCGGACGGGAACACTGAAGCTTTCTTT
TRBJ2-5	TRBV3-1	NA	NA	CASSPRNRQETQYF	TGTGCCAGCAGCCCCCGGAACAGACAAGAGACCCAGTACTTC
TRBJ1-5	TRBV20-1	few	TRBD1	CSASPGQGDFEPQHF	TGCAGTGCTAGTCCGGGACAGGGTGACTTTGAGCCCCAGCATTTT
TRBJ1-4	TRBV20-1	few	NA	CSARGGVLDFKLFF	TGCAGTGCTAGGGGGGGGGTCCTAGATTTTAAACTGTTTTTT
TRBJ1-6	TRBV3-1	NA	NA	CASSSREGDNSPLHF	TGTGCCAGCAGCTCCCGGGAAGGGGATAATTCACCCCTCCACTTT
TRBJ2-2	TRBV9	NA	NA	CASSGQSRELFF	TGTGCCAGCAGCGGTCAGAGCCGGGAGCTGTTTTTT
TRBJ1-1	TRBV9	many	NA	CASSPRVGWDTEAFF	TGTGCCAGCAGCCCCCGGGTAGGGTGGGACACTGAAGCTTTCTTT
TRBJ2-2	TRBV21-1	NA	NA	CASSHRDREGGELFF	TGTGCCAGCAGCCACCGGGACAGGGAGGGCGGGGAGCTGTTTTTT
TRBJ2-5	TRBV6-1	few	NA	CASRPQGFETQYF	TGTGCCAGCAGGCCACAGGGATTTGAGACCCAGTACTTC
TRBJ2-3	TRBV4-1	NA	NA	CASSQGGRQVMYF	TGCGCCAGCAGCCAAGGAGGGCGACAGGTGATGTATTTT
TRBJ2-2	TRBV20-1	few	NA	CSASYSAGELFF	TGCAGTGCTAGCTACTCAGCCGGGGAGCTGTTTTTT
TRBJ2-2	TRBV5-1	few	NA	CASSFSGDWTGELFF	TGCGCCAGCAGCTTTTCGGGAGATTGGACCGGGGAGCTGTTTTTT
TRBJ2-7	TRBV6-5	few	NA	CASSYPRMRGPYEQYF	TGTGCCAGCAGTTACCCGAGGATGCGGGGCCCCTACGAGCAGTACTTC
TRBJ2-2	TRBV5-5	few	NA	CASSGVLSTGELFF	TGTGCCAGCAGCGGAGTGTTAAGTACCGGGGAGCTGTTTTTT
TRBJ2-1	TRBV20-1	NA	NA	CSAQTGPSWGNEQFF	TGCAGTGCCCAGACCGGGCCTAGCTGGGGCAATGAGCAGTTCTTC
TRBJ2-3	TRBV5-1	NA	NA	CASSSQAGTDTQYF	TGCGCCAGCAGCTCCCAGGCCGGCACAGATACGCAGTATTTT
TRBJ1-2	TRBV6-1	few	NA	CASSLTVNYGYTF	TGTGCCAGCAGTCTGACAGTGAACTATGGCTACACCTTC
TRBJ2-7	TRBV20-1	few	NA	CSARVDPIYEQYF	TGCAGTGCTAGGGTTGACCCGATCTACGAGCAGTACTTC
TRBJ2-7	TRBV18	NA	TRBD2	CASSSSPLGSGTEQYF	TGTGCCAGCTCCTCTTCCCCCTTGGGTAGCGGGACCGAGCAGTACTTC
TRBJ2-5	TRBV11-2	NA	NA	CASSLGGAGGGETQYF	TGTGCCAGCAGCTTGGGCGGGGCCGGGGGAGGAGAGACCCAGTACTTC